A single sample is the source of the 24 T cell receptor beta chains below, sequenced in a study of blood T cell repertoires in COVID-19. TCRdb's table, derived via immunoSEQ multiplex PCR, lists solely in-frame clones and lacks some. The sample lists about 490,000 clones; approximately 83% were seen once. Sequenced input: peripheral blood. All receptors come from a human donor in a cohort sampled during active COVID-19.

This chain connects TRBV18 to TRBJ1-4, with 10 bases lining up with TRBD1. The CDR3 is 14 amino acids. Trimming at V came to 3 bases and at J to 8 bases, leaving 3 bases not matched to a gene. The germline V gene encodes CDR1 KGHSH and CDR2 LQKENI. The CDR3 loop is CASSPGQGLEKLFF. DNA for the CDR3: TGTGCCAGCTCACCGGGACAGGGGCTGGAAAAACTGTTTTTT.

A word on this clone: The CDR3 carries no conserved terminal phenylalanine or tryptophan, so it likely arises from a read error. Because the CDR3's place on the DNA is in doubt, the DNA is left out and the CDR3 is given as listed by TCRdb. The V and J genes are TRBV20-1 and TRBJ1-1; the DNA was not used to check the table's D call, TRBD1. Termini included, the CDR3 measures 9 amino acids. In germline, CDR1 is DFQATT, CDR2 SNEGSKA (reference sequence). The CDR3: CSAPDSLAV.

Turning to this clone: A read error may account for a junction end that differs from germline. This chain uses TRBV28 with TRBJ2-1; 11 bases map to TRBD2. Looked up from germline, CDR1 is MDHEN and CDR2 is SYDVKM. This CDR3 is 14 amino acids long. The CDR3 sequence: CASSPSSGGKIGIF. CDR3 nucleotides: TGTGCCAGCAGTCCCTCTAGCGGGGGGAAAATTGGGATCTTC.

The chain employs TRBV30 and TRBJ1-3, with D hard to call. Between the trimmed V and J ends, which lost 2 bases and 4 bases, there was a span of 15 bases. This CDR3 comprises 15 residues. CDR1 is GTSNPN and CDR2 is SVGIG in the germline V gene (reference sequence). The CDR3 loop reads CAWSPAPEAGNTIYF. The CDR3 coding sequence is TGTGCCTGGAGTCCCGCCCCGGAGGCGGGAAACACCATATATTTT.

The rearrangement joins TRBV15 to TRBJ1-5, with TRBD1 matching 9 bases. J lost 1 base, V lost 5 bases, and 12 bases had no gene match. CDR1 and CDR2 (germline): LNHNV, YYDKDF (reference sequence). The CDR3 extends over 18 amino acids. This CDR3 is CATSPGDRGYVSNQPQHF. The CDR3 bases are TGTGCCACCAGCCCCGGAGACAGGGGGTACGTAAGCAATCAGCCCCAGCATTTT.

The chain joins TRBV5-1 to TRBJ2-3; TRBD2 aligns across 8 bases. Germline CDR1 and CDR2: SGHRS and YFSETQ. The V segment lost 2 bases and the J segment 4 bases; nucleotides outside the gene matches: 15. CDR3 size: 18 residues. The CDR3 DNA follows: TGCGCCAGCAGCTTCGCCCTATCATCGACGGGAGGGGCAGATACGCAGTATTTT. Its translation: CASSFALSSTGGADTQYF. Drawing the rest from reference TRBV5-1 and TRBJ2-3, the complete variable domain is KAGVTQTPRYLIKTRGQQVTLSCSPISGHRSVSWYQQTPGQGLQFLFEYFSETQRNKGNFPGRFSGRQFSNSRSEMNVSTLELGDSALYLCASSFALSSTGGADTQYFGPGTRLTVL.

The chain employs TRBV7-2 and TRBJ2-5; D may be TRBD1 (6 bases). Germline V gene lookup returns CDR1 SGHTA and CDR2 FQGNSA. Trimming left V 4 bases short and J 2 bases short, with 14 bases between. The CDR3 length is 15 residues. The CDR3 region is CASSSQGSIQETQYF. CDR3 bases: TGTGCCAGCAGCTCACAGGGATCTATACAAGAGACCCAGTACTTC.

The V call is TRBV14, the J call TRBJ2-3, with 9 nucleotides matching TRBD2. Germline V gives CDR1 SGHDN, CDR2 FVKESK. The junction had 8 bases not matched to a gene; V was cut back by 2 bases and J by 2 bases. This CDR3 has 17 residues. In DNA form, the CDR3 reads TGTGCCAGCAGCCAACGATGGGCTAGCGGGAACACAGATACGCAGTATTTT. Its translation: CASSQRWASGNTDTQYF.

The chain is built from TRBV7-8 and TRBJ2-3, with TRBD2 as a possible D gene (5 bases). The germline V gene has CDR1 SGHVS and CDR2 FQNEAQ. The CDR3 is 16 residues long. V was cut by 1 base and J by 4 bases, with 15 bases left in between. Here the CDR3 DNA reads TGTGCCAGCAGCTTAGGAGCCGTCCGGGGAGCAGATACGCAGTATTTT. It specifies CASSLGAVRGADTQYF.

This rearrangement joins TRBV29-1 to TRBJ1-1; 9 bases map to TRBD1. Germline assignment: CDR1 SQVTM and CDR2 ANQGSEA. The CDR3 loop spans 13 amino acids. Trimming took 6 bases from V and 5 from J; bases not matched to a gene: 7. The CDR3 sequence: CSVGQGWGTEAFF. DNA of the CDR3: TGCAGCGTAGGACAGGGGTGGGGGACTGAAGCTTTCTTT.

This chain connects TRBV5-6 to TRBJ1-5; no clear D. Trimming took off 4 bases at V and 2 bases at J, with 13 bases between the two ends. Germline V gene lookup returns CDR1 SGHDT and CDR2 YYEEEE. This CDR3 region has 15 residues. The CDR3 region has the DNA TGTGCCAGCAGCCGAGGACTGGGTGGCAATCAGCCCCAGCATTTT. Translating it yields CASSRGLGGNQPQHF.

This clone was found once. CDR3 amino acids: CASFRDRETDTQYF. CDR3 in DNA: TGTGCCAGCTTCCGGGACAGGGAAACAGATACGCAGTATTTT. V gene TRBV27 combines with J gene TRBJ2-3; 9 bases agree with TRBD1. V shed 8 bases, J shed 3 bases, and the junction held 6 bases outside the gene matches. The CDR3 has 14 amino acids. The V gene's germline CDR1 is MNHEY and CDR2 SMNVEV (reference sequence).

This chain connects TRBV30 to TRBJ1-3; a weak D match, TRBD1 (6 bases). The CDR3 consists of 13 residues. From germline, CDR1 is GTSNPN and CDR2 SVGIG (reference sequence). The V end lost 2 bases, the J end lost 4 bases, and 9 bases lay between the germline ends. DNA of the CDR3: TGTGCCTGGAGTACAGGGCCAGGAAACACCATATATTTT. This translates into CAWSTGPGNTIYF.

CDR3 DNA sequence: TGTGCCAGCAGCTTAGGAGCGGGGGCCAACGTCCTGACTTTC. Translating it yields CASSLGAGANVLTF. This chain links TRBV7-3 with TRBJ2-6; the D is unclear. Trimming pared 2 bases from V and 4 bases from J, leaving 6 bases between. Germline-derived CDR1 and CDR2 are SGHTA and FQGTGA. The CDR3 is made up of 14 amino acids.

This clone appeared once. The J gene is TRBJ2-1, the V gene TRBV19, with a possible D match to TRBD1 (6 bases). CDR3 length: 15 amino acids. CDR1 LNHDA and CDR2 SQIVND come from the germline V gene (reference sequence). V lost 9 bases to trimming and J lost 4 bases, with 19 bases between them. CDR3 amino acids: CASKGHRDAYNEQFF. The CDR3 DNA is TGTGCCAGCAAGGGACACCGGGACGCATACAATGAGCAGTTCTTC.

The V call is TRBV27, the J call TRBJ2-5; perhaps TRBD2 as D (5 bases). V lost 0 bases and J 1 base, leaving 9 bases between the germline ends. The CDR3 is 15 residues long. Germline CDR1 is MNHEY and CDR2 is SMNVEV (reference sequence). This chain's CDR3 is CASSLSYGVQETQYF. CDR3 DNA sequence: TGTGCCAGCAGTTTATCGTACGGGGTCCAAGAGACCCAGTACTTC.

The rearrangement uses TRBV19 and TRBJ2-1, with 10 bases identical to TRBD1. The length of the CDR3 is 16 residues. Per the germline V gene, CDR1 is LNHDA and CDR2 is SQIVND (reference sequence). After removal of 4 bases from V and 7 bases from J, the junction contained 10 bases not matched to a gene. The CDR3 region has the DNA TGTGCCAGTAGTAAGACCCTCGGGACAGGGGTAAATGAGCAGTTCTTC. This encodes CASSKTLGTGVNEQFF.

This clone was seen a handful of times. The chain couples TRBV5-6 to TRBJ2-7; a possible D gene is TRBD2 (6 bases). The CDR3 has 13 amino acids. The V and J ends lost 4 bases and 6 bases respectively, with 14 bases between them. Germline V CDR1 and CDR2: SGHDT, YYEEEE. DNA for the CDR3: TGTGCCAGCAGCCTTTTCGAGGGAGGCGAGCAGTACTTC. Amino acid sequence: CASSLFEGGEQYF.

The genes are TRBV7-2 and TRBJ1-2; D is unclear. The CDR3 runs 14 residues. V was clipped by 1 base and J by 8 bases, with 14 bases between them. Germline lookup yields CDR1 SGHTA and CDR2 FQGNSA. The CDR3 is CASSLVGGLQGYTF. DNA for the CDR3: TGTGCCAGCAGCTTAGTGGGAGGGCTGCAAGGCTACACCTTC.

The CDR3 loop is CASSVAGGYEQYF. CDR3 DNA: TGCGCCAGCAGTGTAGCAGGGGGGTACGAGCAGTACTTC. The chain employs TRBV23-1 and TRBJ2-7; tentatively, D is TRBD1 (7 bases). TRBV23-1 is given ORF status, its function remaining uncertain. V gave up 5 bases and J gave up 4 bases, with 12 bases separating them. The CDR3 is 13 residues long.

The chain combines TRBV28 with TRBJ1-4; D remains ambiguous. Germline assignment: CDR1 MDHEN and CDR2 SYDVKM. V dropped 6 bases and J dropped 2 bases, with 13 bases sitting between them. The CDR3 sequence is 15 residues long. The CDR3 protein is CASSRRVSTNEKLFF. CDR3 nucleotides: TGTGCCAGCAGCCGACGGGTGTCGACTAATGAAAAACTGTTTTTT. Looking up the rest from reference TRBV28 and TRBJ1-4 gives the full variable domain: DVKVTQSSRYLVKRTGEKVFLECVQDMDHENMFWYRQDPGLGLRLIYFSYDVKMKEKGDIPEGYSVSREKKERFSLILESASTNQTSMYLCASSRRVSTNEKLFFGSGTQLSVL.

This chain links TRBV19 with TRBJ2-7; TRBD1 matches at 11 bases. The ends lost 4 bases at V and 4 bases at J; junction bases unmatched: 6. The CDR3 runs to 15 residues. Germline CDR1 and CDR2: LNHDA and SQIVND (reference sequence). CDR3 loop: CASSKPDRGPYEQYF. Here the CDR3 DNA reads TGTGCCAGTAGTAAGCCGGACAGGGGGCCGTACGAGCAGTACTTC.

The V and J genes are TRBV6-5 and TRBJ1-1; D is undetermined. This CDR3 has 16 amino acids. Trimming took 3 bases from V and 0 from J, leaving 14 bases between them. Germline V lookup: CDR1 MNHEY, CDR2 SVGAGI. The CDR3 sequence is CASSYISRGMNTEAFF. In DNA form, the CDR3 reads TGTGCCAGCAGTTATATCTCGCGGGGTATGAACACTGAAGCTTTCTTT.

The V call is TRBV29-1, the J call TRBJ2-1; 10 nucleotides align to TRBD2. Germline values: CDR1 SQVTM, CDR2 ANQGSEA. This CDR3 spans 14 amino acids. V was clipped by 8 bases and J by 5 bases; unmatched bases: 9. CDR3 amino acids: CSRGGTSVDNEQFF. CDR3 nucleotide sequence: TGCAGCCGAGGTGGGACTAGCGTCGACAATGAGCAGTTCTTC.